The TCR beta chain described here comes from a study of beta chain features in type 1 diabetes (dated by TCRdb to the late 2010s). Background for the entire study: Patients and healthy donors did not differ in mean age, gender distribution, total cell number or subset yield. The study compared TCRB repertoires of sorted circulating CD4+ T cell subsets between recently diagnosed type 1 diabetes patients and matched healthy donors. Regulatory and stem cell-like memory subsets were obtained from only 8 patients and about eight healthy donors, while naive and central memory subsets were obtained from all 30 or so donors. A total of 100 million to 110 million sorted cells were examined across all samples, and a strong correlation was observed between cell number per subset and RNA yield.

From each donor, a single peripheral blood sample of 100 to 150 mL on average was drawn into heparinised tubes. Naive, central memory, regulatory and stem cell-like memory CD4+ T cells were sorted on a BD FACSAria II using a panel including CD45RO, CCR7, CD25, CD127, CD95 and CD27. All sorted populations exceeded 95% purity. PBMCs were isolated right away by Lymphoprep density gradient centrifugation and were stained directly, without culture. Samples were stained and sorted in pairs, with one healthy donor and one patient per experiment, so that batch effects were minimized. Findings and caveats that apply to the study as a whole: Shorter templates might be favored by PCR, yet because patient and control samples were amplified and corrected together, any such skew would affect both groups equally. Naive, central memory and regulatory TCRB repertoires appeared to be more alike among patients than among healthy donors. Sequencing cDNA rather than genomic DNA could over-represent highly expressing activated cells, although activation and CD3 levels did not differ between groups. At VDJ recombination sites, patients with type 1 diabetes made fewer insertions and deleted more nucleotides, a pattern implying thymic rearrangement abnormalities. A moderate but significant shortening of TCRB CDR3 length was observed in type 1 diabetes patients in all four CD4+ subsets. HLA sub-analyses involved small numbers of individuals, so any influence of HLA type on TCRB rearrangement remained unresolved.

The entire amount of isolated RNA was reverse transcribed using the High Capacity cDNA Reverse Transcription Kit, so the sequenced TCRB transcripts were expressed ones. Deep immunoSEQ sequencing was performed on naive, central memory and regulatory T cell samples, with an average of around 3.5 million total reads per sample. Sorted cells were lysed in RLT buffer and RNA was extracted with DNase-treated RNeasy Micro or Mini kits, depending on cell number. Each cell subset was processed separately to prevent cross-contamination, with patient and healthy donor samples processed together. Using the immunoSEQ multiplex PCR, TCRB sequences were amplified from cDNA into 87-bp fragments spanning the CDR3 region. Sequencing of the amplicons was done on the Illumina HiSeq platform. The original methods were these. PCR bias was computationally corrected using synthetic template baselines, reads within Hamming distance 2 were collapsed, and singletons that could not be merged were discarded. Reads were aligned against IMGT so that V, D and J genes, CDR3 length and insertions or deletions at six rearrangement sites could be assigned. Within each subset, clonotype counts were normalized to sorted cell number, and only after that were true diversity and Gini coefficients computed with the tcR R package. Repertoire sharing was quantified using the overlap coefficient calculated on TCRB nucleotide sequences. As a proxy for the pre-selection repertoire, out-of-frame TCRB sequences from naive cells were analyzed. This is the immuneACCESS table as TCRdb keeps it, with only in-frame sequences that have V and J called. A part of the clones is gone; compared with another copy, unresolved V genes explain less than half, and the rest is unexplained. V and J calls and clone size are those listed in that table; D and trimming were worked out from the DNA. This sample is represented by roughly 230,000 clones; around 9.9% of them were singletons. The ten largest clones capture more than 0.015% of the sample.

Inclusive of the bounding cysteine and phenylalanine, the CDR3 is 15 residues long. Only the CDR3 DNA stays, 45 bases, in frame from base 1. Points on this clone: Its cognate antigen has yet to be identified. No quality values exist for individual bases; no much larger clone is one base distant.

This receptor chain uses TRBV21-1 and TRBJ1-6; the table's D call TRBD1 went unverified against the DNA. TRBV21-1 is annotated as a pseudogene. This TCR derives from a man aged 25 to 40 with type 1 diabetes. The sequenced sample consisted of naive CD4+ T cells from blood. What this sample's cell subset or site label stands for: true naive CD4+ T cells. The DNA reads TGTGCCAGCAGCAAAAGGGACAGAACCGATTCACCCCTCCACTTT. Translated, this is CASSKRDRTDSPLHF.